This T cell receptor beta chain was sequenced for a study of early T cells in non-severe SARS-CoV-2 infection. Looking at the study overall: Chains were not paired, and sequencing was done on bulk RNA from unsorted whole blood.

This clonotype was detected a few times. Its specificity is not known. This CDR3 is 12 amino acids long. Germline CDR1 and CDR2: KGHSH and LQKENI. Trimming shortened V by 5 bases and J by 11 bases, and 15 bases separated the two germline ends. Unique molecular identifier tags were affixed to discrete cDNA molecules. TCRdb fed the 5' RACE reads into MiXCR, producing one record per CDR3 protein. Here the sample spans approximately 120,000 distinct CDR3 sequences, under 15% being singletons. Study outcomes and limitations: There was a bias toward anti-spike CD8 responses in VDJdb matching, which missed private and CD4 specificities.

The sequencing input was whole blood. This clonotype originated in an adult who was a healthcare worker with PCR-confirmed SARS-CoV-2 infection or an uninfected control (not recorded which). The genes are TRBV18 and TRBJ1-1; D is undetermined. CDR3 nucleotide sequence: TGTGCCAGCTCAGGTCCCACCCGGAGGGCTTTCTTT. It codes for CASSGPTRRAFF.